This T cell receptor (beta chain) was retrieved from a study of glioma-infiltrating T cells. Overall study results and limits: Gliomas, especially low-grade, showed above-expected tissue-blood divergence; non-neoplastic patients showed below.

Using RNA template, CDR3s of TCR alpha and beta were amplified with iRepertoire arm-PCR. Input was about 85-450 ng of tissue mRNA or PBMC total RNA. One entry per CDR3 protein results from TCRdb running MiXCR on the multiplex PCR reads. The data contain 4,000 to 5,000 distinct CDR3 sequences, under 35% of them singletons. Germline V gene data show CDR1 as SGHKS and CDR2 as YYEKEE (reference sequence). The length of the CDR3 is 14 residues. The V gene lost 4 bases and the J gene lost 2 bases, with 13 bases spanning the gap. As for this clonotype: Its antigen is unidentified. A much bigger clone sits one base away, suggesting this may be a read error.

Sequences were obtained from glioma tissue, nonneoplastic brain tissue, or PBMCs (not recorded which). The chain joins TRBV5-5 to TRBJ2-7; D unclear. This clonotype originated in a human donor with low-grade glioma or glioblastoma, undergoing nonglioma brain surgery, or in good health (not recorded which). CDR3 in amino acids: CASSQYYTPYEQYV. In nucleotides, the CDR3 is TGTGCCAGCAGCCAATACTACACTCCCTACGAGCAGTACGTC.